Described below is a single T cell receptor beta chain sequence and its context. The sample belongs to a study of neoadjuvant anti-PD-1 for oral cavity cancer. The length of the CDR3 is 14 residues. Germline-derived CDR1 and CDR2 are MNHNS and SASEGT. The ends were cut back, 10 bases at V and 0 bases at J, with 13 bases in the middle. Clones were read by immunoSEQ multiplex PCR, and TCRdb kept only the in-frame ones, dropping some. The top ten clones hold roughly 2.3% of a sample with approximately 13,000 clones, about 64% of them seen once. The starting material was PBMCs, obtained before nivolumab (anti-PD-1) treatment. The receptor was derived from a person between 40 and 85 years old with oral cavity squamous cell carcinoma. The chain carries TRBV6-1 and TRBJ1-3; D gene unclear. The CDR3 DNA sequence: TGTGCCACCTCGGACCCAATCTCTGGAAACACCATATATTTT. Translated: CATSDPISGNTIYF.